This T cell receptor (beta chain) was found in a study of molecular identifiers for immune sequencing clone quantification. Germline CDR1 reads SGDLS; CDR2 reads YYNGEE. The V end was cut by 0 bases, the J end by 0 bases, with 15 bases between. The CDR3 consists of 17 residues. Bulk TCR libraries were made with methods that had been previously described and with listed TCR primers. TCRdb ran MiXCR on the PCR reads and lists one entry per CDR3 protein. The repertoire holds some 88,000 distinct CDR3 sequences, with about 21% as singletons. This sequence was found in a human donor in good health. Some libraries in this study had Jurkat cell RNA spiked in. The gene calls are TRBV9 and TRBJ1-2, with TRBD1 as a possible D gene (5 bases). The sequenced sample was naive CD8+ T cells from blood, with Jurkat cell RNA spiked in. Noted subset: FACS-sorted CD8+CD4-CCR7+CD45RA+ naive T cells. The CDR3 sequence: CASSVGSSGLANYGYTF. The CDR3 DNA follows: TGTGCCAGCAGCGTAGGGTCGTCGGGACTAGCTAACTATGGCTACACCTTC.